This T cell receptor beta chain comes out of a study of control samples from healthy donors and cancer patients. The repertoire was sequenced with immunoSEQ multiplex PCR; TCRdb's copy has only in-frame clones and lacks some. The table lists 100,000 to 150,000 clones, 88% of them singletons. The specimen sequenced was blood. This TCR was sampled from a man in his forties or fifties in good health.

The DNA for the CDR3 is TGTGCCAGCAGCCAAGATAGAACAGGGGTTTGGTCACCCCTCCACTTT. Its protein product is CASSQDRTGVWSPLHF. The chain carries TRBV3-1 (or the pseudogene TRBV3-2) and TRBJ1-6; 7 bases align to TRBD1. After removal of 0 bases from V and 10 bases from J, the junction contained 9 bases not matched to a gene. The CDR3 contains 16 residues. Per germline, CDR1 LGHDT and CDR2 YNNKEL (reference sequence).